This note documents a single T cell receptor (beta chain) sequence. This specimen comes from a study of T cell changes during pregnancy in multiple sclerosis. Between the trimmed V and J ends, which lost 7 bases and 5 bases, there was a span of 12 bases. CDR1 is SNHLY, CDR2 FYNNEI, per germline. This CDR3 contains 13 residues. Repertoires were generated with immunoSEQ multiplex PCR, while TCRdb's copy carries only in-frame clones and drops some. In the table there are 50,000 or so clones, nearly 95% of which are singletons. The receptor's source is a female donor with multiple sclerosis, enrolled in a pregnancy study. V and J are TRBV2 and TRBJ1-5; a weak D match, TRBD1 (5 bases). The specimen was CD4+ T cells from peripheral blood mononuclear cells, collected in the second trimester of pregnancy. CDR3 DNA sequence: TGTGCCAGCATGCTGGGAGGGGATCAGCCCCAGCATTTT. Protein product: CASMLGGDQPQHF.